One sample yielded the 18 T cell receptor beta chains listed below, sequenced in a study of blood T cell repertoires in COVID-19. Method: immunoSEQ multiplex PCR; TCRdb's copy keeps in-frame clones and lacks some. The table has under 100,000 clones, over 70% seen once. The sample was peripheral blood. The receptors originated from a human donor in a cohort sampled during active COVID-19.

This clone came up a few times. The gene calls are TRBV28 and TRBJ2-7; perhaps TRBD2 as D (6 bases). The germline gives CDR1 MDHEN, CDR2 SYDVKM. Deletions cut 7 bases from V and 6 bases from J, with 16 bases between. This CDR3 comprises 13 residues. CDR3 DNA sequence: TGTGCCAGCATATTAGCGGTGGGGGGCGAGCAGTACTTC. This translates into CASILAVGGEQYF.

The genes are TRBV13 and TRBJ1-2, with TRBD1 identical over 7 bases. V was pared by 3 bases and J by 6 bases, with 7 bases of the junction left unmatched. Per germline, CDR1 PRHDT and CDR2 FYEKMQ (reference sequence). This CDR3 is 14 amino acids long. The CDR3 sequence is CASSFWAGGDGYTF. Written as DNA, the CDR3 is TGTGCCAGCAGCTTCTGGGCAGGGGGAGATGGCTACACCTTC.

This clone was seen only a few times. The CDR3 is CASREASNEKLFF. The CDR3 DNA sequence: TGCGCCAGCAGAGAGGCATCTAATGAAAAACTGTTTTTT. The chain carries TRBV5-1 and TRBJ1-4; D uncertain. Germline V gene lookup returns CDR1 SGHRS and CDR2 YFSETQ. This CDR3 spans 13 amino acids. V lost 5 bases to trimming and J lost 3 bases, with 8 bases between them. Filled out from reference TRBV5-1 and TRBJ1-4, the complete variable domain reads KAGVTQTPRYLIKTRGQQVTLSCSPISGHRSVSWYQQTPGQGLQFLFEYFSETQRNKGNFPGRFSGRQFSNSRSEMNVSTLELGDSALYLCASREASNEKLFFGSGTQLSVL.

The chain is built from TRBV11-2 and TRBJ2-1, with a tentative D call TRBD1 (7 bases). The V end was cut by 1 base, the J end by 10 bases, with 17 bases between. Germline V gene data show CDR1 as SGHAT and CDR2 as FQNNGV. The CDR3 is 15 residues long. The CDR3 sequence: CASSLGTGDGREQFF. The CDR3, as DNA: TGTGCCAGCAGCTTAGGAACAGGGGATGGGAGGGAGCAGTTCTTC.

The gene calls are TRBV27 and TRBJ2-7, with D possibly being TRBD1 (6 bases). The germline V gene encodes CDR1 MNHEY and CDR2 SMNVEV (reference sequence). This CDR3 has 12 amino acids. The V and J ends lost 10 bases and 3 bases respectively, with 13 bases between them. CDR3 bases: TGTGCCACCCGGACAGTCGACTACGAGCAGTACTTC. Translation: CATRTVDYEQYF.

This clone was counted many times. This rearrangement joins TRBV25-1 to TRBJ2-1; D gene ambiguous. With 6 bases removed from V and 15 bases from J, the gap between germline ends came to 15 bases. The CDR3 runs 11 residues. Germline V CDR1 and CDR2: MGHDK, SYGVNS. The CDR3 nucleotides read TGTGCCAGCAGCACCGCAAATGTAGCGTTCTTC. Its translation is CASSTANVAFF.

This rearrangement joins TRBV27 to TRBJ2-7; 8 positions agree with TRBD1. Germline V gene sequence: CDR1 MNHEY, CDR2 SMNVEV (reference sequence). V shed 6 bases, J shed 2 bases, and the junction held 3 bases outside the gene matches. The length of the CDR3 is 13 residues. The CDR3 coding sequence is TGTGCCAGCAGCGGGACAGGCGCCTACGAGCAGTACTTC. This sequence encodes CASSGTGAYEQYF.

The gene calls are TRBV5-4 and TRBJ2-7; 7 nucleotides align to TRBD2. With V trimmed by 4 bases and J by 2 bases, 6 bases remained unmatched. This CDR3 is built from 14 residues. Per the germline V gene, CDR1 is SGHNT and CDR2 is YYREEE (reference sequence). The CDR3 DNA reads TGTGCCAGCAGCGAAGCGGGAATAACCTACGAGCAGTACTTC. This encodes CASSEAGITYEQYF.

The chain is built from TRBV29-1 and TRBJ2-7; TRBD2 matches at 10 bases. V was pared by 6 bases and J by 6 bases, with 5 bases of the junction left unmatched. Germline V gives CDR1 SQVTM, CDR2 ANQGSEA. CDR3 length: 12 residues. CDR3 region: CSVLAGLGEQYF. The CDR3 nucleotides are TGCAGCGTACTAGCGGGATTAGGCGAGCAGTACTTC.

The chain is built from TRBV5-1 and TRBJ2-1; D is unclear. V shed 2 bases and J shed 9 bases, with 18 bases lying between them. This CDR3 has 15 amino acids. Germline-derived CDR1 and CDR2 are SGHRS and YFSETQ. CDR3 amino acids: CASSFDGSFNGEQFF. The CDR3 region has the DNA TGCGCCAGCAGCTTTGACGGGTCCTTCAATGGTGAGCAGTTCTTC.

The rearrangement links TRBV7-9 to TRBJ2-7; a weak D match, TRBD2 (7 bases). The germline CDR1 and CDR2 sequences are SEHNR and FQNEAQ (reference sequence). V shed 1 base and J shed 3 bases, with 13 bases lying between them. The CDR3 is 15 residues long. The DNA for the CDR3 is TGTGCCAGCAGCTTAGAACAGGGAGGGAACTACGAGCAGTACTTC. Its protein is CASSLEQGGNYEQYF.

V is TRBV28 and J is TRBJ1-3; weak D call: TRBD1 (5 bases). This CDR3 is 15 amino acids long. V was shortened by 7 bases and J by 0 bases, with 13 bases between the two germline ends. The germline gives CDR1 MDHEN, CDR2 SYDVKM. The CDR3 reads CASITGNYSGNTIYF. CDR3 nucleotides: TGTGCCAGCATAACAGGAAACTACTCTGGAAACACCATATATTTT.

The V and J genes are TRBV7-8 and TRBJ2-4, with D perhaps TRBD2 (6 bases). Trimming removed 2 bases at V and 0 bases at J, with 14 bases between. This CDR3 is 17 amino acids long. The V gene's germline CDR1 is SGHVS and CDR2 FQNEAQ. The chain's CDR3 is CASSLKGTLIAKNIQYF. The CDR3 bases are TGTGCCAGCAGCTTAAAGGGGACTCTCATAGCCAAAAACATTCAGTACTTC.

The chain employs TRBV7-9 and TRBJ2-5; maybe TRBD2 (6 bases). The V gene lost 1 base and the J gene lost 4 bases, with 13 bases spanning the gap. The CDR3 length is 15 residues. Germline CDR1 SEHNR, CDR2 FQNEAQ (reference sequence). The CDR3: CASSLGGGTGETQYF. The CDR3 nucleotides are TGTGCCAGCAGCTTAGGGGGCGGGACTGGAGAGACCCAGTACTTC.

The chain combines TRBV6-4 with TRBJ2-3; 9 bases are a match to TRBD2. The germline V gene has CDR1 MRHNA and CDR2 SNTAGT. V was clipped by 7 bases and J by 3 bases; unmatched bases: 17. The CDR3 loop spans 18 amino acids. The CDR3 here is CASITKGAIAGETDTQYF. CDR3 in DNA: TGTGCCAGCATTACTAAAGGGGCCATAGCGGGAGAAACAGATACGCAGTATTTT.

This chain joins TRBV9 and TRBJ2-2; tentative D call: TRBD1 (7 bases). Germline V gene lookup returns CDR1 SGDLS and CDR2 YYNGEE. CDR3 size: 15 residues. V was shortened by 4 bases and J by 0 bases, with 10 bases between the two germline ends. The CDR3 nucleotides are TGTGCCAGCAGCCGGGGGACAGCGAACACCGGGGAGCTGTTTTTT. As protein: CASSRGTANTGELFF.

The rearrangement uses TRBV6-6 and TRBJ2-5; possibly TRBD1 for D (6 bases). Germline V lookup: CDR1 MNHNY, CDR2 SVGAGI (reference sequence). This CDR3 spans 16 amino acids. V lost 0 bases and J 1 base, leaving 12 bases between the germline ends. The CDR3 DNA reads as TGTGCCAGCAGTTACTCGGGTCCGGACAGCCAAGAGACCCAGTACTTC. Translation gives CASSYSGPDSQETQYF.

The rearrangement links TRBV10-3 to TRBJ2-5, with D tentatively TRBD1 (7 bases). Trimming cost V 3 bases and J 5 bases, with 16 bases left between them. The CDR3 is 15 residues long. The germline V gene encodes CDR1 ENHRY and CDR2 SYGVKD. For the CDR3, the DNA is TGTGCCATCAGTGACTCGACAGGGAGCGGGGAGACCCAGTACTTC. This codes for CAISDSTGSGETQYF.